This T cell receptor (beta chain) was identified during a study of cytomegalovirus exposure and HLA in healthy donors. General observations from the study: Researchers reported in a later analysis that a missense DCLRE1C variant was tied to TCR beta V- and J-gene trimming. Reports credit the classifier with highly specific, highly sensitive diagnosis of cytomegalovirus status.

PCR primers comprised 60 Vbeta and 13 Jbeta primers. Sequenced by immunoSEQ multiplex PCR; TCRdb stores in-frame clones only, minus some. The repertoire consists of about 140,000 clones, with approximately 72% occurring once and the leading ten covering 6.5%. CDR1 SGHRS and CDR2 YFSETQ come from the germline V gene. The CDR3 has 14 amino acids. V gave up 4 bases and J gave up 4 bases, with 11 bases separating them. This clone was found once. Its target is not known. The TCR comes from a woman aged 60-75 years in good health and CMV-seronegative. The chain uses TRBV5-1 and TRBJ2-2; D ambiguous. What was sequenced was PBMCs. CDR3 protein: CASSADGVTGELFF. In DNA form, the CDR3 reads TGCGCCAGCAGCGCGGATGGAGTCACCGGGGAGCTGTTTTTT.